The clone carrying this T cell receptor beta chain came up many times. Its antigen remains unidentified. The CDR3 regions of TCR beta were amplified from RNA transcripts. HTBI primers drove first-round RT-PCR of the TCR CDR3. TCRdb processed the multiplex PCR reads anew with MiXCR; each CDR3 protein has one entry. The sample has 500,000 to 700,000 distinct CDR3 sequences, 16% seen once. These patients, aged 18 to 65, had recently diagnosed hyperthyroidism lasting under 2 months. Any patient presenting with uncontrolled infection, other autoimmune disease, pregnancy or lactation was left out. This sample is part of a study of T cells in Graves' hyperthyroidism and ophthalmopathy. Overall study results and limits: Clonotypes that were expanded in thyroid above 0.001 mostly appeared in blood too. Stable hyperthyroidism and ophthalmopathy were separated using 13 V-J signatures.

V trimming: 0 bases; J trimming: 4 bases; junction bases outside the gene matches: 6. CDR1 and CDR2 (germline): SGHRS, YFSETQ. The CDR3 consists of 17 residues. The sequence derives from a woman between 18 and 29 years old with Graves' hyperthyroidism. The source material was blood. The genes are TRBV5-1 and TRBJ2-3; 12 bases are a match to TRBD2. CDR3 region: CASSLAGTSGRSDTQYF. CDR3 DNA sequence: TGCGCCAGCAGCTTGGCCGGAACTAGCGGGAGGTCAGATACGCAGTATTTT.